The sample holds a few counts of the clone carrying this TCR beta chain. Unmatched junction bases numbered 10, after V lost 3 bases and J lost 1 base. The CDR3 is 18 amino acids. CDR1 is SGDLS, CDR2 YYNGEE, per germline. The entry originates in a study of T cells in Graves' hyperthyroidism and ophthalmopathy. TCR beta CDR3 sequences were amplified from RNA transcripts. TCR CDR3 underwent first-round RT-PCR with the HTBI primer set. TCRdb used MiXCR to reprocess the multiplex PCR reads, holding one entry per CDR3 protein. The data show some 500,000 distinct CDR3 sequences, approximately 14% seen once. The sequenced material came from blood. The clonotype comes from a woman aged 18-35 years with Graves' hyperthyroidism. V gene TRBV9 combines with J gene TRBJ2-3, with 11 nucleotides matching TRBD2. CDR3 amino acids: CASSAQLTSGARTDTQYF. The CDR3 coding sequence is TGTGCCAGCAGCGCCCAATTGACTAGCGGGGCCCGCACAGATACGCAGTATTTT. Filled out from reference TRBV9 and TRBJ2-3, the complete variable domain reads DSGVTQTPKHLITATGQRVTLRCSPRSGDLSVYWYQQSLDQGLQFLIQYYNGEERAKGNILERFSAQQFPDLHSELNLSSLELGDSALYFCASSAQLTSGARTDTQYFGPGTRLTVL.